The clone carrying this TCR beta chain occurred once. Its cognate antigen is unknown. These data come from a study of T cell responses to AZD1222 COVID-19 vaccine. Whole-study results and caveats: The donors showed a predominance of white British ancestry and of females, with possible underestimation of clonal diversity. Seropositive at baseline were only six AZD1222 recipients.

Losses at the gene ends were 4 bases for V and 8 bases for J; bases not matched to a gene: 11. Germline V lookup: CDR1 SEHNR, CDR2 FQNEAQ (reference sequence). The CDR3 runs to 16 residues. Using immunoSEQ multiplex PCR, the repertoire was profiled, and TCRdb retains in-frame clones only, with some absent. The sample has around 120,000 clones, more than 85% seen once. The sequenced sample was peripheral blood, obtained on day 0 of AZD1222 vaccination. This chain connects TRBV7-9 to TRBJ1-4; the match to TRBD1 covers 9 bases. The TCR originated in an adult in good health. The CDR3 region is CASSSPGQGLGEKLFF. The CDR3 nucleotides read TGTGCCAGCAGCTCGCCTGGACAGGGGTTAGGAGAAAAACTGTTTTTT.